These T cell receptor beta chains were read from a single sample in a study of shared clonotypes between healthy human individuals. Profiling relied on immunoSEQ multiplex PCR, and the TCRdb table lists in-frame clones only, not all of them. The sample shows a few hundred thousand clones, about 96% of them seen only once. The source material was naive CD4+ T cells sorted from blood. These receptors were obtained from a woman younger than 45 in good health. The CDR3 runs from the conserved cysteine through the conserved F or W. Fields, in order: V gene, clone size, J gene, D gene, CDR3 protein, CDR3 DNA. The D gene is left open where the match is weak. For some rows the clone size is stated as once, few or many, or as a class when expanded; others skip it.

TRBV6-1	-	TRBJ1-5	-	CASSGVHRVQPQHF	TGTGCCAGCAGTGGGGTTCACAGGGTCCAGCCCCAGCATTTT
TRBV6-5	-	TRBJ2-7	-	CASSYGGTRMEQYF	TGTGCCAGCAGTTACGGGGGGACCCGTATGGAGCAGTACTTC
TRBV11-2	-	TRBJ2-7	TRBD2	CASSLGTSGVSYEQYF	TGTGCCAGCAGCCTAGGGACTAGCGGGGTCTCCTACGAGCAGTACTTC
TRBV6-6	-	TRBJ1-6	-	CASSSRQDNSPLHF	TGTGCCAGCAGTTCGCGACAGGATAATTCACCCCTCCACTTT
TRBV5-1	-	TRBJ2-3	-	CASSLEWARRGTQYF	TGCGCCAGCAGCTTGGAGTGGGCCCGGCGGGGTACGCAGTATTTT
TRBV15	-	TRBJ1-4	TRBD1	CATSKGQGGEKLFF	TGTGCCACCAGCAAGGGACAGGGCGGTGAAAAACTGTTTTTT
TRBV28	-	TRBJ2-3	-	CASSHGAGTDTQYF	TGTGCCAGCAGCCACGGAGCCGGCACAGATACGCAGTATTTT
TRBV6-6	once	TRBJ2-1	-	CASSYVQGYNEQFF	TGTGCCAGCAGTTACGTACAGGGTTACAATGAGCAGTTCTTC
TRBV28	-	TRBJ1-2	-	CASSSQGFDGYTF	TGTGCCAGCAGTTCGCAGGGGTTCGATGGCTACACCTTC
TRBV2	-	TRBJ1-2	TRBD1	CASSTPQGRTYGYTF	TGTGCCAGCAGCACCCCACAGGGGCGAACCTATGGCTACACCTTC
TRBV4-2	-	TRBJ2-7	TRBD1	CASSQDGDSYSYEQYF	TGTGCCAGCAGCCAAGATGGGGACAGCTATTCCTACGAGCAGTACTTC
TRBV28	once	TRBJ1-5	-	CASSLSAQPQHF	TGTGCCAGCAGTTTATCGGCTCAGCCCCAGCATTTT
TRBV7-9	-	TRBJ2-7	-	CASSEGGEQYF	TGTGCCAGCAGCGAAGGGGGCGAGCAGTACTTC
TRBV5-6	-	TRBJ2-2	-	CASSRGSASRELFF	TGTGCCAGCAGCCGTGGGTCCGCGAGTAGGGAGCTGTTTTTT
TRBV5-8	-	TRBJ1-5	-	CASRAFRGGNQPQHF	TGTGCCAGCAGAGCATTCAGGGGCGGCAATCAGCCCCAGCATTTT
TRBV4-2	-	TRBJ1-5	-	CASSQVRGLPPQHF	TGTGCCAGCAGCCAAGTCCGGGGGCTCCCCCCCCAGCATTTT
TRBV7-3	-	TRBJ2-1	TRBD2	CASSLSAGGASEQFF	TGTGCCAGCAGCTTATCTGCGGGAGGGGCTTCGGAGCAGTTCTTC
TRBV28	-	TRBJ2-1	TRBD2	CASLTSGRAGEQFF	TGTGCCAGCCTGACTAGCGGGAGGGCGGGTGAGCAGTTCTTC
TRBV19	-	TRBJ1-1	-	CASRLDRQRTEAFF	TGTGCCAGTAGATTGGACAGACAGAGGACTGAAGCTTTCTTT
TRBV6-5	-	TRBJ1-1	-	CASSYSNENTEAFF	TGTGCCAGCAGTTACTCGAACGAGAACACTGAAGCTTTCTTT
TRBV15	-	TRBJ2-5	-	CATSRDLSETQYF	TGTGCCACCAGCAGAGATCTGTCGGAGACCCAGTACTTC
TRBV2	-	TRBJ1-2	-	CASRSGGGNYGYTF	TGTGCCAGCAGATCCGGCGGAGGGAACTATGGCTACACCTTC
TRBV6-6	-	TRBJ1-1	-	CASSQPEGYGGTEAFF	TGTGCCAGCAGCCAGCCCGAGGGTTACGGGGGTACTGAAGCTTTCTTT
TRBV6-1	once	TRBJ2-1	TRBD2	CASSGISGSGSYNEQFF	TGTGCCAGCAGTGGGATTAGCGGGAGTGGCTCCTACAATGAGCAGTTCTTC
TRBV5-1	-	TRBJ1-1	-	CASSLVGAPNTEAFF	TGCGCCAGCAGCTTGGTTGGGGCACCGAACACTGAAGCTTTCTTT
TRBV4-2	-	TRBJ2-7	-	CASSPGFGARGDYEQYF	TGTGCCAGCAGCCCGGGGTTCGGGGCTAGGGGGGACTACGAGCAGTACTTC
TRBV5-6	-	TRBJ1-5	-	CASSSGRNQPQHF	TGTGCCAGCAGCTCTGGACGGAATCAGCCCCAGCATTTT
TRBV25-1	-	TRBJ1-1	TRBD1	CASADPTRDSEAFF	TGTGCCAGCGCCGACCCAACCCGGGACAGTGAAGCTTTCTTT
TRBV23-1	-	TRBJ2-3	-	CASRPRETDTQYF	TGCGCCAGCCGCCCCAGGGAGACAGATACGCAGTATTTT
TRBV27	-	TRBJ1-6	-	CASTASYNSPLHF	TGTGCCAGTACCGCGTCCTATAATTCACCCCTCCACTTT
TRBV5-6	-	TRBJ1-2	-	CASSFREANYGYTF	TGTGCCAGCAGCTTCAGGGAAGCTAACTATGGCTACACCTTC
TRBV11-2	-	TRBJ2-3	-	CASSSLTGLPVQRTQYF	TGTGCCAGCAGCTCCCTAACCGGACTTCCAGTCCAGAGGACGCAGTATTTT
TRBV19	-	TRBJ2-7	TRBD1	CASSMGTGAYEQYF	TGTGCCAGTAGTATGGGGACAGGGGCCTACGAGCAGTACTTC
TRBV11-2	-	TRBJ2-1	TRBD2	CASSLDHASGTYNEQFF	TGTGCCAGCAGCTTAGATCATGCTAGCGGGACCTACAATGAGCAGTTCTTC
TRBV2	-	TRBJ2-1	-	CASSGQGNEQFF	TGTGCCAGCAGTGGTCAGGGCAATGAGCAGTTCTTC
TRBV5-1	-	TRBJ2-5	-	CASSLVGGQETQYF	TGCGCCAGCAGCTTGGTTGGTGGGCAAGAGACCCAGTACTTC
TRBV11-2	-	TRBJ1-3	-	CASSFGQNSGNTIYF	TGTGCCAGCAGCTTCGGACAGAACTCTGGAAACACCATATATTTT
TRBV21-1	-	TRBJ1-2	-	CASIRMTRQAISIKDGYTF	TGTGCCAGCATCCGGATGACGAGACAGGCGATAAGCATAAAGGATGGCTACACCTTC
TRBV29-1	-	TRBJ1-2	-	CSVDQGWDYGYTF	TGCAGCGTTGACCAGGGCTGGGACTATGGCTACACCTTC
TRBV6-1	-	TRBJ2-6	-	CASSAWSGVNSGANVLTF	TGTGCCAGCAGTGCTTGGTCGGGGGTGAACTCTGGGGCCAACGTCCTGACTTTC
TRBV19	-	TRBJ2-3	-	CASSMGRTDTQYF	TGTGCCAGTTCCATGGGGCGCACAGATACGCAGTATTTT
TRBV7-2	-	TRBJ1-4	-	CASSLFGGDNEKLFF	TGTGCCAGCAGCTTATTCGGTGGGGATAATGAAAAACTGTTTTTT
TRBV6-5	-	TRBJ1-1	-	CASSYHAGETEAFF	TGTGCCAGCAGTTATCACGCGGGGGAAACTGAAGCTTTCTTT
TRBV9	-	TRBJ2-3	-	CASSLRTGGDTQYF	TGTGCCAGCAGCCTCAGGACTGGAGGGGATACGCAGTATTTT
TRBV2	-	TRBJ2-1	TRBD2	CASSFARGARREGWNEQFF	TGTGCCAGCAGCTTCGCTCGGGGGGCGCGGCGGGAGGGGTGGAATGAGCAGTTCTTC
TRBV28	-	TRBJ2-1	-	CASSLGYSYNEQFF	TGTGCCAGCAGCCTCGGATACTCCTACAATGAGCAGTTCTTC
TRBV19	-	TRBJ2-7	-	CASRIHSYEQYF	TGTGCCAGTAGAATCCATTCCTACGAGCAGTACTTC
TRBV4-1	-	TRBJ1-2	TRBD1	CASSQDRQGGYTF	TGCGCCAGCAGCCAGGACAGACAGGGCGGCTACACCTTC
TRBV27	-	TRBJ1-1	-	CASSFTGSGVGNTEAFF	TGTGCCAGCAGTTTCACCGGGTCGGGAGTTGGGAACACTGAAGCTTTCTTT
TRBV7-9	-	TRBJ1-4	TRBD1	CASIRGPGEKLFF	TGTGCCAGCATTAGGGGGCCTGGTGAAAAACTGTTTTTT
TRBV11-2	-	TRBJ2-4	-	CASSPRTAADIQYF	TGTGCCAGCAGCCCTCGGACAGCAGCAGACATTCAGTACTTC
TRBV19	-	TRBJ1-4	-	CASSRQPGAEKLFF	TGTGCCAGTAGCAGACAGCCGGGCGCTGAAAAACTGTTTTTT
TRBV28	-	TRBJ1-4	TRBD1	CASSLDRDREEEKLFF	TGTGCCAGCAGCTTAGACCGGGACAGGGAGGAAGAAAAACTGTTTTTT
TRBV10-3	once	TRBJ2-2	-	CAISAGIVGNTGELFF	TGTGCCATCAGTGCCGGGATAGTAGGGAACACCGGGGAGCTGTTTTTT
TRBV6-5	-	TRBJ1-2	TRBD1	CASSYSRTGGSYGYTF	TGTGCCAGCAGTTACAGCCGGACAGGGGGCAGCTATGGCTACACCTTC
TRBV7-9	few	TRBJ2-7	TRBD2	CASSFSGSSYEQYF	TGTGCCAGCAGCTTTAGCGGGAGCTCCTACGAGCAGTACTTC
TRBV14	-	TRBJ2-1	TRBD1	CASSQVGTGGTNEQFF	TGTGCCAGCAGCCAAGTGGGGACAGGGGGGACCAATGAGCAGTTCTTC
TRBV11-3	-	TRBJ2-5	-	CASSLLQQETQYF	TGTGCCAGCAGCTTATTACAGCAAGAGACCCAGTACTTC
TRBV5-1	-	TRBJ1-1	-	CASSLWQKNTEAFF	TGCGCCAGCAGCTTGTGGCAAAAGAACACTGAAGCTTTCTTT